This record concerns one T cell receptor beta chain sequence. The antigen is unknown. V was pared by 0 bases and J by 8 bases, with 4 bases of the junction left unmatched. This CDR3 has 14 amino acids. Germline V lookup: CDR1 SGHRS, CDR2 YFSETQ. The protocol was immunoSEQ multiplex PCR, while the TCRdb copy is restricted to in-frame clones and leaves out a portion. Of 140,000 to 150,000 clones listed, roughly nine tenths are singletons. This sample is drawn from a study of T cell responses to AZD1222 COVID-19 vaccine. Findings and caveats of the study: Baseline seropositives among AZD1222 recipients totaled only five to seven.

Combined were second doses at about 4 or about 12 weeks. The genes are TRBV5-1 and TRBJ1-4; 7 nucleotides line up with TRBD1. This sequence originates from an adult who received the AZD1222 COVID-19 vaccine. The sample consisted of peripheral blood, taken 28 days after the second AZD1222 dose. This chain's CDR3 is CASSLDRGWEKLFF. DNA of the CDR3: TGCGCCAGCAGCTTGGACAGGGGTTGGGAAAAACTGTTTTTT.